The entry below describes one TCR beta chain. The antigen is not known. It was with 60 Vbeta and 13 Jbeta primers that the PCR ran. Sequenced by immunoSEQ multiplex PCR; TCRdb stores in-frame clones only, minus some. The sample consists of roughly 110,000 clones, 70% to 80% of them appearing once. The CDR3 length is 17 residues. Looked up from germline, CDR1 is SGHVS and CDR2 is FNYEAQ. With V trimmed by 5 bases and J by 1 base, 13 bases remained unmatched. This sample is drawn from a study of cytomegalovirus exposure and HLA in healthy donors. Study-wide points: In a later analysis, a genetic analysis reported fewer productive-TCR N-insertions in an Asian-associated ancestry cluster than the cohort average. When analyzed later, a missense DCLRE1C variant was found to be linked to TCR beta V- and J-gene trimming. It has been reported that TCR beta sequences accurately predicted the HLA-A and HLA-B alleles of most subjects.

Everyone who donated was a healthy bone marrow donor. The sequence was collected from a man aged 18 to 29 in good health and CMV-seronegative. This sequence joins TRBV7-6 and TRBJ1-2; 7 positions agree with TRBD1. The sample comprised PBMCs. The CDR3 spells CASSPLRQGRLNYGYTF. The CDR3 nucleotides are TGTGCCAGCAGCCCATTAAGACAGGGCCGTCTTAACTATGGCTACACCTTC. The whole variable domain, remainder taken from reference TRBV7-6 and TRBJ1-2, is GAGVSQSPRYKVTKRGQDVALRCDPISGHVSLYWYRQALGQGPEFLTYFNYEAQQDKSGLPNDRFSAERPEGSISTLTIQRTEQRDSAMYRCASSPLRQGRLNYGYTFGSGTRLTVV.